This TCR beta chain was captured by sequencing in a study of cytomegalovirus exposure and HLA in healthy donors (dated by TCRdb to 2016 to 2017). Looking at the study overall: In an earlier analysis of 587 of the donors, 250 to 350 Gb of sequence data and 90 million to 120 million unique TCR beta sequences from 180 million or so T cells were reported. Donor age, sex, ethnicity and CMV serostatus were collected together with the repertoire data. Because of strong linkage in the cohort, roughly five DR-DQ haplotypes were treated as single units for association and clustering. The study profiled the T cell repertoires of under 700 subjects by immunosequencing and related them to cytomegalovirus serostatus. HLA typing included class I and class II loci at four-digit resolution. In addition to the first cohort of approximately 650 subjects, a separate validation cohort of 120 different subjects was used. Rather than drawing on any new phenotypic data, the later analysis identified candidate immune exposures from TCR beta sequences and the way those sequences occurred across donors. On average, around 230,000 unique TCR beta nucleotide sequences were sequenced per donor among roughly 430 genotyped donors of the cohort, with roughly 20% of those sequences being non-productive. Typing coverage varied by locus: roughly 620-640 donors for A, B, C, DRB1 and DQB1; some 520 for DQA1; about 600 for DPA1; under 490 for DPB1. The study combined high-throughput TCR immunosequencing, statistical association of individual TCRs with disease status, and machine learning to predict cytomegalovirus infection status. To study patterns of TCR occurrence, a later analysis re-analyzed previously published TCR beta repertoires from 600 to 750 donors and added high-resolution HLA genotyping. Genome-wide SNP genotypes for about 55% of the roughly 670 donors were used in a later genetic analysis, which treated that subset as a discovery cohort. All discovery cohort repertoires had been generated using a single sequencing platform. To decide whether each TCR beta V gene segment behaved as functional or pseudogenic, an earlier analysis of 587 of the donors relied on high-throughput TCR beta sequencing. The aim of the study was to test whether cataloging public T cell receptors could identify signatures of past pathogen exposure. Of the 300 to 450 genotyped donors, approximately 83% fell in the genetic ancestry cluster associated with self-reported Caucasian donors. An early release that covered roughly 600 HLA-typed donors contained about 300 gigabases of sequencing data and tens of millions of unique TCR sequences. Study-wide conclusions, independent of this receptor: In a later analysis, the rate of TCR association differed among HLA loci, with DRB1 alleles having the most associated TCRs and HLA-C alleles having the fewest. Correlated functional status among segregating V segments might be attributable to linkage disequilibrium, but an unknown experimental factor could not be ruled out. In the study, around 150 TCR beta chains were listed as associated with cytomegalovirus. Most TCR sequences were observed very rarely across donors, whereas some public TCRs were present in many individuals. Because counts were too low, about 17 rarely observed V segments, including chromosome 9 orphons, were excluded from the earlier analysis of fewer than 650 of the donors. A later analysis associated 16,951 TCR beta sequences with specific HLA alleles at a false discovery rate of 0.05. It was suggested by the authors that the approach could potentially be generalized to other disease states and immunological phenotypes. Broadly in line with IMGT annotations, most TCR beta V segments showed up in productive rearrangements about 87% or about 30% of the time in an earlier analysis of some 590 of the donors. Roughly uniform sequencing depth across donors was assumed in presence/absence analyses, although this assumption may not hold. Some IMGT-functional V segments, including TRBV6-2 and TRBV6-3, could not be distinguished by the 87-base-pair reads and were therefore excluded. In a later analysis, HLA-associated TCR beta chains were found to be more clonally expanded and to have lower generation probabilities than equally common non-associated chains. Immune exposure information for the cohort was limited to CMV serostatus. When HLA alleles, especially DR and DQ, strongly co-occurred, TCR associations were difficult to assign to individual alleles. In a later analysis, several top co-occurrence clusters were reported to appear linked to parvovirus B19, influenza, CMV and Epstein-Barr virus. In vitro tests confirmed that three of the cytomegalovirus-associated TCR beta chains recognize cytomegalovirus antigens. A cluster of highly shared sequence variants was judged likely to represent a technical artifact of the sequencing pipeline. A further reported finding was that TCR beta sequences accurately predicted the HLA-A and HLA-B alleles for most subjects in the first cohort. A later analysis found that most CMV-associated TCR beta chains appeared HLA-restricted, with HLA associations seemingly driven largely by CMV exposure. This cohort had only TCR beta chains sequenced, and the lack of alpha or paired-chain data limited which features could be detected. The classifier was reported to diagnose cytomegalovirus status with high specificity and sensitivity in both the original and validation cohorts. Compared with the approximately 600-donor mean, donors in an Asian-associated ancestry cluster had fewer N-insertions in productive TCRs, according to a later genetic analysis. Because HLA typing was missing for some donors at each locus, association tests included only the typed subset. A later genetic analysis associated a missense DCLRE1C variant with V-gene and J-gene trimming of TCR beta chains, and an independent cohort replicated the association.

With respect to this clone: Which antigen it targets is not known. Per-base qualities were not stored, and no clone one base away is much larger.

The cohort consisted of 650 to 700 healthy bone marrow donors. At the time of sampling, all cohort members were nominally healthy, though unrecorded immune exposures were likely present. The donor tested CMV seropositive, placing the donor among the roughly 270 seropositive members of the cohort. A peripheral blood sample was collected from each donor, and TCR beta sequencing was performed on peripheral blood mononuclear cells. Genomic DNA was extracted from the blood cell samples with the Qiagen DNeasy Blood Extraction Kit. The library was built by means of the immunoSEQ multiplex PCR assay. For the multiplex PCR, a mixture combining 60 forward primers for TCR Vbeta segments and 13 reverse primers for TCR Jbeta segments was used. Amplification of the CDR3 region of rearranged TCR beta genes was performed with a multiplex PCR assay on genomic DNA. The amplified TCR beta libraries were sequenced on the Illumina HiSeq System as 87-base-pair reads. The original methods were these. Across the 600 to 700 repertoires, a later analysis counted 80 million or so unique TCR beta chains, roughly 11 million of which were shared by at least two donors. A nearest-neighbor algorithm error-corrected the raw reads and collapsed the reads into unique sequences, merging closely related sequences to remove PCR and sequencing errors. Alignment of CDR3 sequences to IMGT reference sequences was used to assign V, D and J gene segments. For a sequence to be retained, a match of at least six nucleotides was required to both a V gene segment and a J gene segment. Rearrangements were classified as productive when the CDR3 lacked stop codons and remained in frame with V and J, and all other rearrangements were classified as non-productive. CDR3 was defined according to IMGT convention as the region running from the second conserved V-encoded cysteine to the conserved J-encoded phenylalanine. The earlier analysis of more than 450 of the donors excluded sequences that lacked an unambiguous match to a single V gene segment. In an earlier analysis of roughly 600 of the donors, a V segment was called functional when productive rearrangements were above 56.7%, and segregating when the standard deviation between donors exceeded 5%. To diagnose cytomegalovirus status from the catalog of TCR beta chain sequences, a statistical classification framework was built. A later analysis assigned V and J genes by comparing TCR nucleotide sequences with IMGT/GENE-DB human TR gene sequences. Using the TCRdist pipeline, a later analysis assigned CDR3 sequences along with most-parsimonious VDJ recombination scenarios. In a later analysis, each TCR beta chain was defined by its CDR3 amino acid sequence together with its V-gene family, and reads lacking a unique V-gene family were excluded. As a way to deal with suspected cross-contamination and a sequencing artifact, a later analysis dropped nearly 600 nucleotide sequences that were highly shared and had low generation probability. A later analysis calculated a clonal expansion index for each public chain from normalized within-repertoire ranks of inferred template counts. A later analysis computed generation probabilities with a VDJ recombination model fitted to out-of-frame rearrangements, and checked the results against IGoR. Hypergeometric tests were used in a later analysis to score TCR-TCR, TCR-HLA and TCR-CMV co-occurrence, with a repertoire-size bias correction applied to the TCR pairs. To estimate false discovery rates, a later analysis permuted the HLA or CMV assignments 20 times. A later analysis grouped co-occurring TCRs with DBSCAN, adding TCRdist sequence similarity when clustering within HLA-allele-positive subsets. Co-occurrence clustering excluded repertoires with fewer than 30,000 or more than 120,000 public chains, plus five with anomalous nucleotide sharing. TCRdb retrieved this table from immuneACCESS and kept in-frame rearrangements only. Not all clones are present; in checked studies, unresolved V genes account for under half, and no reason is known for the remainder. V and J calls and clone size are copied from that table; D and trimming were computed from the DNA. The sample table shows roughly 140,000 clones, and 78% are seen once. The top ten constitute 6.2% of the sample.

The germline ends are 16 bases apart after V is trimmed by 3 bases and J by 8 bases. CDR1 is given as SEHNR and CDR2 as FQNEAQ, both from the germline V gene (reference sequence). Its CDR3 holds 15 amino acids, cysteine through phenylalanine. The only DNA kept is the CDR3, 45 bases in frame from the first base. The V and J genes are TRBV7-9 and TRBJ1-4; the D gene identity is not certain. The sequenced sample consisted of PBMCs. The receptor's source is a woman in her 40s in good health and CMV-seropositive. Here is the DNA: TGTGCCAGCAGCTTCTCTTCAAGGGAGAGCGAAAAACTGTTTTTT. It codes for CASSFSSRESEKLFF.